These 14 T cell receptor beta chains came from one sample sequenced in a study of T cell responses to AZD1222 COVID-19 vaccine. Using immunoSEQ multiplex PCR, the repertoire was profiled, and TCRdb retains in-frame clones only, with some absent. Here the sample spans 150,000 to 200,000 clones, around 87% being singletons. The source material was peripheral blood, sampled on day 0 of MenACWY control vaccination. The receptors originated from an adult in good health.

This chain links TRBV6-2 or TRBV6-3 with TRBJ2-3; TRBD1 aligns across 8 bases. J was trimmed by 4 bases and V by 0 bases; bases with no gene match: 0. Germline V CDR1 and CDR2: MNHEY, SVGEGT. This CDR3 has 14 residues. The CDR3 DNA reads TGTGCCAGCAGTTACTCGACAGGGGCAGATACGCAGTATTTT. Protein sequence: CASSYSTGADTQYF.

CDR3 coding DNA: TGTGCCAGCAGTTATGCAATGAACACTGAAGCTTTCTTT. This sequence encodes CASSYAMNTEAFF. The chain employs TRBV28 and TRBJ1-1; unclear D gene. V was clipped by 4 bases and J by 0 bases, with 6 bases between them. This CDR3 region has 13 residues. Germline loops: CDR1 MDHEN, CDR2 SYDVKM.

The rearrangement uses TRBV6-4 and TRBJ2-3; 8 nucleotides match TRBD1. Germline CDR1 MRHNA, CDR2 SNTAGT. V lost 6 bases to trimming and J lost 9 bases; unmatched junction nucleotides: 11. The CDR3 extends over 14 amino acids. CDR3 sequence: CASREDRGGRTQYF. For the CDR3, the DNA is TGTGCCAGCAGAGAAGACAGGGGAGGAAGAACGCAGTATTTT.

The CDR3 DNA sequence: TGTGCCAGCAGCGTAGGGGGGTCTAGCAATCAGCCCCAGCATTTT. This codes for CASSVGGSSNQPQHF. V is TRBV9 and J is TRBJ1-5, with TRBD1 as a possible D gene (5 bases). V was trimmed by 0 bases and J by 0 bases, leaving 7 bases between them. CDR3 size: 15 residues. Germline values: CDR1 SGDLS, CDR2 YYNGEE.

The rearrangement joins TRBV30 to TRBJ2-1, with 9 bases aligning to TRBD1. V was pared by 4 bases and J by 4 bases, with 8 bases of the junction left unmatched. Germline assignment: CDR1 GTSNPN and CDR2 SVGIG (reference sequence). The CDR3 contains 15 residues. Here the CDR3 reads CAWTEDRGLYNEQFF. The CDR3 DNA sequence: TGTGCCTGGACCGAGGACAGGGGATTGTACAATGAGCAGTTCTTC.

The genes are TRBV3-1 (or the pseudogene TRBV3-2) and TRBJ1-1, with TRBD1 matching over 12 bases. Germline-derived CDR1 and CDR2 are LGHDT and YNNKEL (reference sequence). V lost 4 bases to trimming and J lost 1 base; unmatched junction nucleotides: 10. The CDR3 is 18 residues long. The DNA of the CDR3 is TGTGCCAGCAGCCCTACCGGGACAGGGGGCGCAAGGAACACTGAAGCTTTCTTT. Translation: CASSPTGTGGARNTEAFF.

The chain is built from TRBV11-1 and TRBJ2-3; D ambiguous. The germline gives CDR1 SGHAT, CDR2 FQDESV (reference sequence). The CDR3 covers 11 residues. V lost 5 bases to trimming and J lost 2 bases, with 2 bases between them. CDR3 sequence reads: CASSNTDTQYF. DNA for the CDR3: TGTGCCAGCAGCAACACAGATACGCAGTATTTT.

In its sample, this clone was seen once. The chain combines TRBV28 with TRBJ2-7, with D perhaps TRBD1 or TRBD2 (5 bases each). This CDR3 spans 15 amino acids. V was clipped by 6 bases and J by 1 base, with 16 bases between them. Germline CDR1 reads MDHEN; CDR2 reads SYDVKM. This CDR3 reads CASRSLGTGSYEQYF. CDR3 DNA sequence: TGTGCCAGCAGAAGCCTCGGGACGGGTTCCTACGAGCAGTACTTC.

The chain carries TRBV3-1 (or the pseudogene TRBV3-2) and TRBJ2-1; no reliable D call. This CDR3 comprises 15 residues. The germline V and J ends were trimmed by 0 bases and 2 bases, with 8 bases remaining between them. CDR1 is LGHDT and CDR2 is YNNKEL in the germline V gene (reference sequence). CDR3 amino acids: CASSQDRSTYNEQFF. In DNA form, the CDR3 reads TGTGCCAGCAGCCAAGATCGGTCTACCTACAATGAGCAGTTCTTC.

The chain is built from TRBV6-4 and TRBJ1-5; D remains ambiguous. CDR3 size: 13 residues. The germline V gene encodes CDR1 MRHNA and CDR2 SNTAGT. With 3 bases removed from V and 1 base from J, the gap between germline ends came to 4 bases. As DNA, the CDR3 is TGTGCCAGCAGTGAAGGCAGCAATCAGCCCCAGCATTTT. Translating it yields CASSEGSNQPQHF.

The chain combines TRBV4-2 with TRBJ2-7, with TRBD2 identical over 8 bases. CDR1 is LGHNA and CDR2 is YNFKEQ in the germline V gene. The CDR3 sequence is 16 residues long. The V segment lost 0 bases and the J segment 4 bases; nucleotides outside the gene matches: 8. DNA for the CDR3: TGTGCCAGCAGCCAAGATCTTTTAGCGGGAAATTACGAGCAGTACTTC. Protein product: CASSQDLLAGNYEQYF.

The rearrangement links TRBV19 to TRBJ1-5; D gene ambiguous. This CDR3 contains 13 residues. Germline CDR1 reads LNHDA; CDR2 reads SQIVND (reference sequence). V lost 5 bases and J 4 bases, leaving 9 bases between the germline ends. DNA of the CDR3: TGTGCCAGTAGTGCTTCACTGAATCAGCCCCAGCATTTT. It is translated as CASSASLNQPQHF.

As regards this clone: The sample contains more than one DNA sequence encoding this CDR3. The rearrangement uses TRBV7-9 and TRBJ1-2, with TRBD1 matching 7 bases. The length of the CDR3 is 12 residues. V gave up 5 bases and J gave up 4 bases; unmatched junction bases: 1. Germline-derived CDR1 and CDR2 are SEHNR and FQNEAQ (reference sequence). CDR3 nucleotides: TGTGCCAGCAGCCGGGACAGCTATGGCTACACCTTC. This translates into CASSRDSYGYTF.

Only a few counts were recorded for this clone. J is TRBJ1-4 and V is TRBV2; D ambiguous. The CDR3 length is 17 residues. Germline V gene lookup returns CDR1 SNHLY and CDR2 FYNNEI. V was clipped by 3 bases and J by 0 bases, with 14 bases between them. The chain's CDR3 is CASSEQVGFATNEKLFF. The CDR3 coding sequence is TGTGCCAGCAGTGAGCAGGTCGGCTTTGCAACTAATGAAAAACTGTTTTTT. The complete variable domain, with remaining parts taken from reference TRBV2 and TRBJ1-4, reads EPEVTQTPSHQVTQMGQEVILRCVPISNHLYFYWYRQILGQKVEFLVSFYNNEISEKSEIFDDQFSVERPDGSNFTLKIRSTKLEDSAMYFCASSEQVGFATNEKLFFGSGTQLSVL.